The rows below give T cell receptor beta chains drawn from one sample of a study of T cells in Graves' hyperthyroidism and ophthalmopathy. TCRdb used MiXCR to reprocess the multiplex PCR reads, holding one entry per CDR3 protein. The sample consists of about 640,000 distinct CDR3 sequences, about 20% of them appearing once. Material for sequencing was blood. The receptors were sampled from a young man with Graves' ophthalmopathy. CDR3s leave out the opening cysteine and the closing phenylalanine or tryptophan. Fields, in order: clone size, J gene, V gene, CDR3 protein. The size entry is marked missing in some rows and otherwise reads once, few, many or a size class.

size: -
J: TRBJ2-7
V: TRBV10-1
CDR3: ASSDPGTGAYEQY

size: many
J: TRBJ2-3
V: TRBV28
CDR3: ASSPPGGNLDTQY

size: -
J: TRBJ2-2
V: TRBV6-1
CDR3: ASNPPGAGTGELF

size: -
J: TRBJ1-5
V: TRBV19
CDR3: ASSMTGLSNQPQH

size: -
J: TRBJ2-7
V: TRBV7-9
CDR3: ASTFRGTSGRQTYEQY

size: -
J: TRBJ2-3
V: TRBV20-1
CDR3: GVLLAGRTDTQY

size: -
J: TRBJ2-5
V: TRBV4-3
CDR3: ASSQGSGAIQETQY

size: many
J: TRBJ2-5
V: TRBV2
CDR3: ASSSQLSSGETQY

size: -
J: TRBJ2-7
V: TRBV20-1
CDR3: SARSGRASGGYEQY

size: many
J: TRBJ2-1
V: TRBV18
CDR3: ASSPFREGNEQF

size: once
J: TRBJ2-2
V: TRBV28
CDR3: ASRKHSAGGTGELF

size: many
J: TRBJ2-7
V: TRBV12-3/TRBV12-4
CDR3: ASSLSTYEQY

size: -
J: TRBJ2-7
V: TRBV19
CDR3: AILLNHEQY

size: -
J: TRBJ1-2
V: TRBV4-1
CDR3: ASSQGDRERNGYT

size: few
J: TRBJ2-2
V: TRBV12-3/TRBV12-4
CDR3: ASIPPDRGAGELF

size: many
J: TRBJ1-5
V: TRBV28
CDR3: ASSLRGSNQPQH

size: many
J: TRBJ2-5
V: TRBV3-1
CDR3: ASSQVQETQY

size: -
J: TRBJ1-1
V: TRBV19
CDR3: ASTPGSTTRQAF

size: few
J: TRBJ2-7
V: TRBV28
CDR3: ASSLTPGGGYEQY

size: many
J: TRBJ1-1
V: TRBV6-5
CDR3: ASRSQGARTEAF

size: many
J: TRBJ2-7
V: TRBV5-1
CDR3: ASSTVSRYEQY

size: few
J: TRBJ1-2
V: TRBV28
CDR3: ASSDRGASVGYT

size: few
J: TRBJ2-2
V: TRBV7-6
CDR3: ASSLLTGAGTNTGELF

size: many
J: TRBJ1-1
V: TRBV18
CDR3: ASSPGGGAF

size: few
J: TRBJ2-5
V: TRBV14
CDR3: ASSQVLAGGVQETQY

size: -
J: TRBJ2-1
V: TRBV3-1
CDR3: ASSPSGSRGDEQF

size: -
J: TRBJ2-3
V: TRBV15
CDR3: ATSYSGDPTQY

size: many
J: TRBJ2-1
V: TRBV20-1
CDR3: SARAGGYNEQF

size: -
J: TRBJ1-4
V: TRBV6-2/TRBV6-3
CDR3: ASRGGGTNEKLF

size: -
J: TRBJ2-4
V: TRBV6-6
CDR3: ASSYSTQGAKNIQY

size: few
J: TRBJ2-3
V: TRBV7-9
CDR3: ASRSLAGATDTQY

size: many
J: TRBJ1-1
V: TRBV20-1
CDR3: SAQTGAAEAF